Following are 13 T cell receptor beta chains from one sample sequenced in a study of T cell responses to AZD1222 COVID-19 vaccine. Sequencing was performed with immunoSEQ multiplex PCR; in TCRdb, only in-frame clones are kept and a portion is missing. The sample holds roughly 120,000 clones; around 86% are singletons and the top ten take 1.2%. This material consisted of peripheral blood, taken on day 0 of AZD1222 vaccination. All receptors derive from an adult in good health.

This chain connects TRBV5-1 to TRBJ2-7; 8 nucleotides agree with TRBD2. With V trimmed by 3 bases and J by 0 bases, 8 bases remained unmatched. CDR1 SGHRS and CDR2 YFSETQ come from the germline V gene. This CDR3 spans 16 amino acids. CDR3: CASSSSSGGVSYEQYF. Written as DNA, the CDR3 is TGCGCCAGCAGCTCCTCCAGCGGGGGCGTCTCCTACGAGCAGTACTTC.

The chain recombines TRBV12-5 with TRBJ1-1; D ambiguous. The CDR3 runs 14 residues. CDR1 is LGHNT, CDR2 FRNRAP, per germline. Trimming removed 0 bases at V and 0 bases at J, with 5 bases between. CDR3 sequence: CASGLVRLNTEAFF. DNA of the CDR3: TGTGCTAGTGGTTTGGTCAGGTTGAACACTGAAGCTTTCTTT.

The rearrangement uses TRBV6-6 and TRBJ1-2; the D is unclear. This CDR3 comprises 15 residues. Germline CDR1 MNHNY, CDR2 SVGAGI (reference sequence). The V end lost 2 bases, the J end lost 2 bases, and 12 bases lay between the germline ends. The CDR3 protein is CASSYRPHGNYGYTF. CDR3 DNA sequence: TGTGCCAGCAGTTACCGACCACATGGGAACTATGGCTACACCTTC.

The gene calls are TRBV6-5 and TRBJ2-1; D unclear. This CDR3 is 14 amino acids long. V shed 7 bases and J shed 0 bases, with 10 bases lying between them. Germline V gives CDR1 MNHEY, CDR2 SVGAGI. The CDR3 nucleotides read TGTGCCAGCACCGACCTGCACTCCTACAATGAGCAGTTCTTC. It codes for CASTDLHSYNEQFF.

The chain has TRBV11-2 and TRBJ2-3; D unclear. The V gene lost 3 bases and the J gene lost 2 bases, with 9 bases spanning the gap. The CDR3 has 14 residues. CDR1 and CDR2 (germline): SGHAT, FQNNGV. The CDR3 loop reads CASSFGFLTDTQYF. CDR3 sequence (DNA): TGTGCCAGCAGCTTTGGGTTTCTCACAGATACGCAGTATTTT.

V gene TRBV12-3 or TRBV12-4 combines with J gene TRBJ2-5; D remains unclear. Deletions cut 5 bases from V and 5 bases from J, with 9 bases between. This CDR3 has 12 amino acids. The CDR3 reads CASSTIGETQYF. Written as DNA, the CDR3 is TGTGCCAGCAGTACGATAGGGGAGACCCAGTACTTC.

This clone ranks as medium-sized (0.01 to 0.1%). J is TRBJ1-2 and V is TRBV6-5; 7 positions agree with TRBD1. The junction had 9 bases not matched to a gene; V was cut back by 7 bases and J by 4 bases. The germline V gene encodes CDR1 MNHEY and CDR2 SVGAGI. The CDR3 runs to 14 residues. The CDR3 protein is CASMRGRGTYGYTF. CDR3 in DNA: TGTGCCAGCATGAGGGGCAGGGGGACCTATGGCTACACCTTC.

V usage is TRBV6-1 and J usage is TRBJ1-5, with TRBD1 identical over 7 bases. The germline CDR1 and CDR2 sequences are MNHNS and SASEGT. With V trimmed by 2 bases and J by 4 bases, 5 bases remained unmatched. The CDR3 extends over 15 amino acids. CDR3 in amino acids: CASSESQGGNQPQHF. The CDR3 DNA reads TGTGCCAGCAGTGAAAGCCAGGGGGGAAATCAGCCCCAGCATTTT.

J is TRBJ1-2 and V is TRBV19, with a tentative D call TRBD1 (6 bases). Trimming removed 7 bases from V and 4 bases from J, with 16 bases in between. The CDR3 spans 14 residues. Germline loops: CDR1 LNHDA, CDR2 SQIVND (reference sequence). The CDR3 DNA sequence: TGTGCCAGTACCCTAGCGGGGGCCGGCTATGGCTACACCTTC. The encoded protein is CASTLAGAGYGYTF.

The rearrangement links TRBV6-5 to TRBJ2-2, with no clear D. The germline V and J ends were trimmed by 5 bases and 6 bases, with 7 bases remaining between them. Looked up from germline, CDR1 is MNHEY and CDR2 is SVGAGI. The CDR3 is 12 residues long. CDR3 in DNA: TGTGCCAGCAGTCCCCTCCCCGGGGAGCTGTTTTTT. It specifies CASSPLPGELFF.

This clone appeared a single time. The CDR3: CASSLIGTSETQYF. CDR3 bases: TGTGCCAGCAGCTTGATAGGGACGAGCGAGACCCAGTACTTC. V is TRBV5-4 and J is TRBJ2-5; D is tentatively TRBD1 or TRBD2 (5 bases each). Germline lookup yields CDR1 SGHNT and CDR2 YYREEE (reference sequence). CDR3 length: 14 residues. Trimming took off 1 base at V and 5 bases at J, with 12 bases between the two ends.

This clone was seen a few times. The DNA is left out, because the CDR3 cannot be placed on it with certainty; the CDR3 is given as TCRdb lists it. The chain uses TRBV2 and TRBJ2-7. Germline CDR1 and CDR2: SNHLY and FYNNEI. The CDR3 has 15 residues if both end residues are counted. The CDR3: CASSDVTSSTSEQYF.

This chain uses TRBV12-3 or TRBV12-4 with TRBJ1-2; 7 nucleotides agree with TRBD1. This CDR3 has 13 residues. J lost 8 bases, V lost 6 bases, and 9 bases had no gene match. CDR3 region: CASSLRGSRGYTF. CDR3 nucleotides: TGTGCCAGCAGCCTCAGGGGGTCAAGGGGCTACACCTTC.